This TCR beta chain comes out of a study of blood T cell repertoires in COVID-19. Study summary: From T cells, B-cell-depleted T cells, or PBMCs came the material, which was cDNA or gDNA.

Germline loops: CDR1 WSHSY, CDR2 SAAADI. The CDR3 extends over 13 amino acids. V shed 2 bases and J shed 7 bases, with 9 bases lying between them. This clone turned up a few times. Only in-frame clones appear in the TCRdb table, and some are missing; sequencing was by immunoSEQ multiplex PCR. The sample includes approximately 180,000 clones, around four fifths seen only once; the top ten take 17%. The chain couples TRBV10-2 to TRBJ1-5; D gene ambiguous. The clonotype comes from a woman between 45 and 65 years old who had recovered from COVID-19. The source material was PBMCs or T cells enriched from blood (not recorded which). For the CDR3, the DNA is TGCGCCAGCAGTGAGGGTTTACGGCAGCCCCAGCATTTT. Residues: CASSEGLRQPQHF.